Shown below are 19 T cell receptor beta chains from a single sample sequenced in a study of cytomegalovirus exposure and HLA in healthy donors. 13 Jbeta primers and 60 Vbeta primers were used for the PCR. Sequencing was performed with immunoSEQ multiplex PCR; in TCRdb, only in-frame clones are kept and a portion is missing. The profile shows around 62,000 clones, around 77% of them singletons. Input material: PBMCs. These receptors were taken from a male donor in good health and CMV-seropositive.

This clone was counted between two and nine times. This sequence joins TRBV6-6 and TRBJ1-5; TRBD1 agrees at 7 bases. The trim removed 0 bases at V and 5 bases at J, leaving 7 bases unmatched. Germline lookup yields CDR1 MNHNY and CDR2 SVGAGI (reference sequence). CDR3 size: 16 residues. CDR3 amino acids: CASSYSRGFKDQPQHF. CDR3 bases: TGTGCCAGCAGTTACTCCAGGGGGTTCAAGGATCAGCCCCAGCATTTT.

The rearrangement joins TRBV4-2 to TRBJ2-1, with TRBD2 identical over 8 bases. Germline CDR1 reads LGHNA; CDR2 reads YNFKEQ. The CDR3 sequence is 16 residues long. The V and J ends lost 0 bases and 3 bases, in that order; junction bases with no gene match: 4. CDR3 sequence reads: CASSQDYAGGYNEQFF. CDR3 sequence (DNA): TGTGCCAGCAGCCAAGATTATGCGGGGGGCTACAATGAGCAGTTCTTC.

The chain carries TRBV27 and TRBJ2-7; 7 bases fit TRBD2. The CDR3 covers 17 residues. The J segment lost 0 bases and the V segment lost 2 bases, leaving 10 bases of the junction unmatched. CDR1 is MNHEY, CDR2 SMNVEV, per germline (reference sequence). The CDR3 is CASSLGGWEGYSYEQYF. CDR3 nucleotide sequence: TGTGCCAGCAGTTTAGGAGGTTGGGAGGGATACTCCTACGAGCAGTACTTC.

This chain links TRBV11-3 with TRBJ2-1; no reliable D call. Trimming left V 1 base short and J 6 bases short, with 7 bases between. CDR1 SGHNT and CDR2 YENEEA come from the germline V gene. This CDR3 has 13 amino acids. Written as DNA, the CDR3 is TGTGCCAGCAGCTTAGGTGCGATCAATGAGCAGTTCTTC. Translation gives CASSLGAINEQFF.

The rearrangement links TRBV7-9 to TRBJ1-1, with 11 bases identical to TRBD1. The CDR3 loop spans 15 amino acids. J lost 6 bases, V lost 0 bases, and 3 bases had no gene match. Germline lookup yields CDR1 SEHNR and CDR2 FQNEAQ (reference sequence). CDR3 region: CASSLAGQGVSEAFF. The CDR3 bases are TGTGCCAGCAGCTTAGCGGGACAGGGGGTCTCTGAAGCTTTCTTT.

The V call is TRBV5-1, the J call TRBJ2-5, with D possibly being TRBD2 (6 bases). Trimming took off 0 bases at V and 2 bases at J, with 20 bases between the two ends. CDR1 SGHRS and CDR2 YFSETQ come from the germline V gene. CDR3 length equals 18 residues. CDR3 nucleotides: TGCGCCAGCAGCTTGGAACGCTGGGGAGGTCTCTTACAAGAGACCCAGTACTTC. Translation: CASSLERWGGLLQETQYF.

The rearrangement links TRBV6-5 to TRBJ1-5, with TRBD1 matching over 12 bases. Looked up from germline, CDR1 is MNHEY and CDR2 is SVGAGI. The CDR3 loop spans 15 amino acids. The J segment lost 7 bases and the V segment lost 5 bases, leaving 6 bases of the junction unmatched. CDR3 residues: CASSPGTGGWQPQHF. CDR3 sequence (DNA): TGTGCCAGCAGTCCCGGGACAGGGGGCTGGCAGCCCCAGCATTTT.

The table lists this clone with a few counts. The rearrangement joins TRBV18 to TRBJ2-1; 7 bases match TRBD2. The CDR3 has 15 residues. From germline, CDR1 is KGHSH and CDR2 LQKENI. The junction had 5 bases not matched to a gene; V was cut back by 0 bases and J by 6 bases. Written as DNA, the CDR3 is TGTGCCAGCTCACCACCGGGAATAGCGGGCAATGAGCAGTTCTTC. Its protein product is CASSPPGIAGNEQFF.

This sequence joins TRBV11-3 and TRBJ1-4; weak D call: TRBD1 (6 bases). The CDR3 covers 19 residues. With 3 bases removed from V and 2 bases from J, the gap between germline ends came to 22 bases. Germline V CDR1 and CDR2: SGHNT, YENEEA. The chain's CDR3 is CASSLEPIYRTATNEKLFF. The CDR3 DNA reads TGTGCCAGCAGCTTGGAACCTATCTACCGGACAGCTACTAATGAAAAACTGTTTTTT.

V gene TRBV6-5 combines with J gene TRBJ2-2; no clear D. CDR1 and CDR2 from the germline V gene are MNHEY and SVGAGI. There are 12 residues in the CDR3. The V end lost 6 bases, the J end lost 7 bases, and 9 bases lay between the germline ends. CDR3 bases: TGTGCCAGCAGCCAGGATGGCGGGGAGCTGTTTTTT. This encodes CASSQDGGELFF.

With regard to this clone: The identical CDR3 is also encoded by other nucleotide sequences in the sample. The chain joins TRBV13 to TRBJ1-1, with TRBD1 matching over 7 bases. Germline lookup yields CDR1 PRHDT and CDR2 FYEKMQ (reference sequence). After removal of 7 bases from V and 2 bases from J, the junction contained 10 bases not matched to a gene. This CDR3 contains 15 residues. The CDR3: CASTKIWTGNTEAFF. In DNA, the CDR3 is TGTGCCAGCACAAAGATATGGACAGGAAACACTGAAGCTTTCTTT.

V and J are TRBV5-4 and TRBJ1-2; D not certain. V was pared by 0 bases and J by 6 bases, with 9 bases between. The V gene's germline CDR1 is SGHNT and CDR2 YYREEE (reference sequence). The CDR3 consists of 13 residues. The CDR3 DNA sequence: TGTGCCAGCAGCTTGGTCAGGAACCATGGCTACACCTTC. This translates into CASSLVRNHGYTF. Full variable domain (rest looked up from reference TRBV5-4 and TRBJ1-2): ETGVTQSPTHLIKTRGQQVTLRCSSQSGHNTVSWYQQALGQGPQFIFQYYREEENGRGNFPPRFSGLQFPNYSSELNVNALELDDSALYLCASSLVRNHGYTFGSGTRLTVV.

This clone showed up just once. The chain combines TRBV5-1 with TRBJ2-4; 7 bases agree with TRBD2. CDR3 size: 15 residues. The junction had 8 bases not matched to a gene; V was cut back by 0 bases and J by 8 bases. CDR1 is SGHRS, CDR2 YFSETQ, per germline. CDR3 nucleotide sequence: TGCGCCAGCAGCTTGGACGGCGAAGCGGGACACATTCAGTACTTC. This sequence encodes CASSLDGEAGHIQYF.

This clone was detected a few times. The V and J genes are TRBV30 and TRBJ2-7, with D maybe TRBD1 (6 bases). The CDR3 contains 14 residues. V dropped 0 bases and J dropped 3 bases, with 12 bases sitting between them. The V gene's germline CDR1 is GTSNPN and CDR2 SVGIG (reference sequence). CDR3 protein: CAWSVTGQFYEQYF. DNA of the CDR3: TGTGCCTGGAGTGTAACTGGACAGTTCTACGAGCAGTACTTC.

This chain uses TRBV6-1 with TRBJ1-1, with 7 bases lining up with TRBD1. J lost 1 base, V lost 2 bases, and 4 bases had no gene match. CDR1 and CDR2 from the germline V gene are MNHNS and SASEGT. The CDR3 is made up of 15 amino acids. Here the CDR3 DNA reads TGTGCCAGCAGTGAAACAGGACAGGCGAACACTGAAGCTTTCTTT. Its translation: CASSETGQANTEAFF.

V usage is TRBV10-3 and J usage is TRBJ1-2, with 8 bases lining up with TRBD1. V was pared by 3 bases and J by 8 bases, with 5 bases of the junction left unmatched. The CDR3 runs 13 residues. CDR1 is ENHRY and CDR2 is SYGVKD in the germline V gene. CDR3 amino acids: CAISDGPGGGYTF. The CDR3 DNA sequence: TGTGCCATCAGTGACGGGCCAGGGGGCGGCTACACCTTC.

The V and J genes are TRBV6-8 and TRBJ1-5, with D hard to call. From germline, CDR1 is MNHGY and CDR2 SAAAGT. Deletions cut 0 bases from V and 0 bases from J, with 9 bases between. The CDR3 spans 16 residues. CDR3 sequence: CASSYSTRISNQPQHF. The CDR3 DNA sequence: TGTGCCAGCAGTTACTCGACACGGATTAGCAATCAGCCCCAGCATTTT.

V is TRBV30 and J is TRBJ1-6; perhaps TRBD1 as D (5 bases). This CDR3 spans 15 amino acids. V was clipped by 0 bases and J by 2 bases, with 8 bases between them. Germline V gene sequence: CDR1 GTSNPN, CDR2 SVGIG (reference sequence). The CDR3 region is CAWSVGAAYNSPLHF. The CDR3 DNA reads as TGTGCCTGGAGTGTAGGGGCAGCCTATAATTCACCCCTCCACTTT. Combining the CDR3 with reference TRBV30 and TRBJ1-6 gives the whole variable domain SQTIHQWPATLVQPVGSPLSLECTVEGTSNPNLYWYRQAAGRGLQLLFYSVGIGQISSEVPQNLSASRPQDRQFILSSKKLLLSDSGFYLCAWSVGAAYNSPLHFGNGTRLTVT.

The V call is TRBV5-6, the J call TRBJ2-5; D not certain. Germline loops: CDR1 SGHDT, CDR2 YYEEEE. This CDR3 is built from 18 residues. The ends were cut back, 6 bases at V and 1 base at J, with 25 bases in the middle. The CDR3 is CASNLDGLSIGSQETQYF. The CDR3 DNA reads TGTGCCAGCAACCTAGACGGGTTATCGATTGGTTCCCAAGAGACCCAGTACTTC.